These 5 T cell receptor beta chains were sequenced from one sample in a study of T cell responses to AZD1222 COVID-19 vaccine. The table came from immunoSEQ multiplex PCR; TCRdb's copy has only in-frame clones and leaves some out. The profile shows 85,000 to 120,000 clones, 86% of them singletons. The sequences come from peripheral blood, collected on day 0 of AZD1222 vaccination. These receptor sequences come from an adult in good health.

CDR3 coding DNA: TGCGCCAGCAGCCAAGATGGGAGAAAAGAAGCTTTCTTT. Translation: CASSQDGRKEAFF. The J gene is TRBJ1-1, the V gene TRBV4-3, with D uncertain. The CDR3 length is 13 residues. Germline CDR1 and CDR2: LGHNA and YSLEER. V dropped 0 bases and J dropped 8 bases, with 10 bases sitting between them.

V gene TRBV10-1 combines with J gene TRBJ2-2, with no clear D. The CDR3 runs 16 residues. Trimming removed 2 bases from V and 2 bases from J, with 12 bases in between. In germline, CDR1 is WNHNN, CDR2 SYGVQD (reference sequence). The CDR3 protein is CASSEKGWGNTGELFF. The CDR3 DNA sequence: TGCGCCAGCAGTGAGAAGGGTTGGGGAAACACCGGGGAGCTGTTTTTT.

This clone was counted a single time. The chain joins TRBV7-2 to TRBJ1-4; D possibly corresponds to TRBD1 (5 bases). The CDR3 is 13 amino acids. Between the trimmed V and J ends, which lost 6 bases and 3 bases, there was a span of 8 bases. Germline V gives CDR1 SGHTA, CDR2 FQGNSA. CDR3 nucleotides: TGTGCCAGCAGGCCGGGGGCTAATGAAAAACTGTTTTTT. Its protein is CASRPGANEKLFF.

This clone was found once. The gene calls are TRBV5-1 and TRBJ2-1; D uncertain. The germline CDR1 and CDR2 sequences are SGHRS and YFSETQ. This CDR3 spans 15 amino acids. The germline V and J ends were trimmed by 4 bases and 5 bases, with 16 bases remaining between them. DNA for the CDR3: TGCGCCAGCAGCACCGACGGACGGGTGGACAATGAGCAGTTCTTC. Translating gives CASSTDGRVDNEQFF.

This clone has a single count. V is TRBV6-5 and J is TRBJ1-2; a possible D gene is TRBD1 (5 bases). The germline V gene encodes CDR1 MNHEY and CDR2 SVGAGI. This CDR3 contains 14 residues. V gave up 6 bases and J gave up 3 bases, with 14 bases separating them. The CDR3 is CASRGSGEDYGYTF. The DNA of the CDR3 is TGTGCCAGCAGGGGTTCGGGGGAGGACTATGGCTACACCTTC.